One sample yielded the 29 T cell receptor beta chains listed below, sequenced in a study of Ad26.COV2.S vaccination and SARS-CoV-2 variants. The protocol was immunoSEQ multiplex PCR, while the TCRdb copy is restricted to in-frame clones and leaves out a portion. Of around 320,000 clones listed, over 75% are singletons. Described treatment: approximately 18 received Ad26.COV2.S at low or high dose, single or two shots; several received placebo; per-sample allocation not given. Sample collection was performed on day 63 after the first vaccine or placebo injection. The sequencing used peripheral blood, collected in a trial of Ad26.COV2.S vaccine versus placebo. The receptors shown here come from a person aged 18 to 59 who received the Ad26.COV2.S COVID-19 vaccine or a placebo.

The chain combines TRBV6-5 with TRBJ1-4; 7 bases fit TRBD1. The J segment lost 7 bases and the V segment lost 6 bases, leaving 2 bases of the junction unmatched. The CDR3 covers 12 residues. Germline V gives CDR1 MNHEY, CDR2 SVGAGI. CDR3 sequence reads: CASRDRSEKLFF. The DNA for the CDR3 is TGTGCCAGCAGGGACAGGAGTGAAAAACTGTTTTTT.

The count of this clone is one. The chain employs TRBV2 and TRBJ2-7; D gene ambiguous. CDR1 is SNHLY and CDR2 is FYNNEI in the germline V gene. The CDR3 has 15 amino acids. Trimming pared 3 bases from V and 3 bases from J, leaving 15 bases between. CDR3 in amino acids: CASSEGTPHYYEQYF. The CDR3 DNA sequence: TGTGCCAGCAGTGAGGGCACACCGCATTACTACGAGCAGTACTTC. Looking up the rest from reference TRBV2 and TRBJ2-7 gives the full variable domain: EPEVTQTPSHQVTQMGQEVILRCVPISNHLYFYWYRQILGQKVEFLVSFYNNEISEKSEIFDDQFSVERPDGSNFTLKIRSTKLEDSAMYFCASSEGTPHYYEQYFGPGTRLTVT.

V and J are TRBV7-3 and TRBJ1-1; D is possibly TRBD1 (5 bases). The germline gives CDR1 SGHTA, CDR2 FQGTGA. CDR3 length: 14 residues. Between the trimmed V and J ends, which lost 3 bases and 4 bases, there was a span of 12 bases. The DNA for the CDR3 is TGTGCCAGCAGCTTCGCCAGGGATGGCACTGAAGCTTTCTTT. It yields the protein CASSFARDGTEAFF.

In DNA, the CDR3 is TGCAGCGCTAGGGAGCCGGAGACCCAGTACTTC. Translated, it gives CSAREPETQYF. V gene TRBV29-1 combines with J gene TRBJ2-5, with D possibly matching TRBD2 (5 bases). The CDR3 is made up of 11 amino acids. Trimming left V 7 bases short and J 5 bases short, with 11 bases between. The germline CDR1 and CDR2 sequences are SQVTM and ANQGSEA.

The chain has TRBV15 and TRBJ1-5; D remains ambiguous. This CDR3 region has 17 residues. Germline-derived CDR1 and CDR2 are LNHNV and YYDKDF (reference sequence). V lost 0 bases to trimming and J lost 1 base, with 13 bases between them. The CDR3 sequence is CATSRDLQAQSNQPQHF. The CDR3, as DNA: TGTGCCACCAGCAGAGACCTCCAAGCCCAAAGCAATCAGCCCCAGCATTTT.

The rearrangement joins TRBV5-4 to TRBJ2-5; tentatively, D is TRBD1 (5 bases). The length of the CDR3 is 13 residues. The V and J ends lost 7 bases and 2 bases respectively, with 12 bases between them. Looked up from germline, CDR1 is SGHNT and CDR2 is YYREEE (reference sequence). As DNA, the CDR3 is TGTGCCAGCCGTATGACAGCACAAGAGACCCAGTACTTC. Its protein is CASRMTAQETQYF.

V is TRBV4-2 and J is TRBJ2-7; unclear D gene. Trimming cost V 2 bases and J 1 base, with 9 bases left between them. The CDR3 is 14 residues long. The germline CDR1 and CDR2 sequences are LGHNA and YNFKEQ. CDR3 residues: CASSQFFQSYEQYF. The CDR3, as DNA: TGTGCCAGCAGCCAATTTTTCCAATCCTACGAGCAGTACTTC.

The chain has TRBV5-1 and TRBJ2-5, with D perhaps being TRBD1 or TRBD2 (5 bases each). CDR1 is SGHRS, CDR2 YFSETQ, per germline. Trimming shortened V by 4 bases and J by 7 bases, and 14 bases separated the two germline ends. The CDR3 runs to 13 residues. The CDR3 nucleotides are TGCGCCAGCAGCCGGGACGGCCAGGGGACCCAGTACTTC. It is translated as CASSRDGQGTQYF.

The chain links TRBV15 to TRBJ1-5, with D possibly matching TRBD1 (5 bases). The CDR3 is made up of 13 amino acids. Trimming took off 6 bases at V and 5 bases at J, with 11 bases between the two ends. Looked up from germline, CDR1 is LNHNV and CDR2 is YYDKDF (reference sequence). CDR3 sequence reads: CATSRQSYQPQHF. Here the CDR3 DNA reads TGTGCCACCAGTAGACAGAGCTATCAGCCCCAGCATTTT.

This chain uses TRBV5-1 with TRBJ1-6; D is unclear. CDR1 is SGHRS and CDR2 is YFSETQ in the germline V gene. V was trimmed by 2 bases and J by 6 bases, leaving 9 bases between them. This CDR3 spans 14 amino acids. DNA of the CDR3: TGCGCCAGCAGCTTAGGAGAGCGTAATTCACCCCTCCACTTT. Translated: CASSLGERNSPLHF.

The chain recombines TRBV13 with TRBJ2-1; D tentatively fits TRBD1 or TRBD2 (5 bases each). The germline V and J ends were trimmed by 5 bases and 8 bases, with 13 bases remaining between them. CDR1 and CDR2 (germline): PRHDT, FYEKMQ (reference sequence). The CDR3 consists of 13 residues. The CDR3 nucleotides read TGTGCCAGCAGCCCGACCCGGGGCCATGAGCAGTTCTTC. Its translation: CASSPTRGHEQFF.

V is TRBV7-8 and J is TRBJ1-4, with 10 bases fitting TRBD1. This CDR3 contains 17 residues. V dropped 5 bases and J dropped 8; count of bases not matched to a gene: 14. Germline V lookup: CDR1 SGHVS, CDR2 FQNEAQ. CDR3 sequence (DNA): TGTGCCAGCAGCCTAAACCGGGCCGGGACAGGGGACGAAAAACTGTTTTTT. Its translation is CASSLNRAGTGDEKLFF.

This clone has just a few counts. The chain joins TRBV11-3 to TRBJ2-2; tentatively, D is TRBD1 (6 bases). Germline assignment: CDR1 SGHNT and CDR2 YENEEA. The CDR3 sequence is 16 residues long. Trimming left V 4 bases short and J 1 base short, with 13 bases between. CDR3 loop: CASSYGQTWNTGELFF. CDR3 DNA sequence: TGTGCCAGCAGCTACGGACAGACTTGGAACACCGGGGAGCTGTTTTTT.

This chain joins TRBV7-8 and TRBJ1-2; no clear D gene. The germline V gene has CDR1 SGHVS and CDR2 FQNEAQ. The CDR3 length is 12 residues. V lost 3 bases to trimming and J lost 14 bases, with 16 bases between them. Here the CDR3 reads CASSFESGVKTF. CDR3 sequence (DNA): TGTGCCAGCAGCTTTGAATCCGGGGTCAAGACCTTC.

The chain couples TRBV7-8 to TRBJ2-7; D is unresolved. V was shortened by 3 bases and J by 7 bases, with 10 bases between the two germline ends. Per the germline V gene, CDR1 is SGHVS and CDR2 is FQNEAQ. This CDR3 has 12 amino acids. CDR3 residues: CASSLTRREQYF. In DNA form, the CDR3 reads TGTGCCAGCAGCTTGACCCGTCGGGAGCAGTACTTC.

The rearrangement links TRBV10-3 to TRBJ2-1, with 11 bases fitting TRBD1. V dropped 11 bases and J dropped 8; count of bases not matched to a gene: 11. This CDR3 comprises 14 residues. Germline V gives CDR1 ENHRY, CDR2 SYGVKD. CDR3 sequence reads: CASGTGQGAYEQFF. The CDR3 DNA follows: TGTGCCTCCGGGACCGGACAGGGGGCGTATGAGCAGTTCTTC.

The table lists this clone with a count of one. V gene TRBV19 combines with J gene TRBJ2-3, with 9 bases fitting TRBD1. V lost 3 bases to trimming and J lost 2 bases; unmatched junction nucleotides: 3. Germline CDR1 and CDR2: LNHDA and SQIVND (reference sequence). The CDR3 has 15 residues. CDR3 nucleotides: TGTGCCAGTAGTATGGGGACAGGGACCACAGATACGCAGTATTTT. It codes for CASSMGTGTTDTQYF.

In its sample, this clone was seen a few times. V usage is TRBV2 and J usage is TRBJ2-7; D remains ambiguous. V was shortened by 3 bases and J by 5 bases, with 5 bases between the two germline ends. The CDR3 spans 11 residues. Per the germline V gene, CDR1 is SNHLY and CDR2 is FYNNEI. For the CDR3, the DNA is TGTGCCAGCAGTGAGGCAGACGAGCAGTACTTC. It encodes CASSEADEQYF.

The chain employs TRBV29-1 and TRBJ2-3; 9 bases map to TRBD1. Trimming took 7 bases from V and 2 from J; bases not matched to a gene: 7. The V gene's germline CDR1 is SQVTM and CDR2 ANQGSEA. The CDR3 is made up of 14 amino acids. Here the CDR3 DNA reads TGCAGCGCAGGACAGGGGCAAAACACAGATACGCAGTATTTT. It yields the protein CSAGQGQNTDTQYF.

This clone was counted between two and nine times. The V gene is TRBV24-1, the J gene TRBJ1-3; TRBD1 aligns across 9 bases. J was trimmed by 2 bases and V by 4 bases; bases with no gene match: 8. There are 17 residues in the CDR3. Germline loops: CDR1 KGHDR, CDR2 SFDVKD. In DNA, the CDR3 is TGTGCCACCAGTGAAACTACCGGGACAGGGCCTGGAAACACCATATATTTT. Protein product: CATSETTGTGPGNTIYF.

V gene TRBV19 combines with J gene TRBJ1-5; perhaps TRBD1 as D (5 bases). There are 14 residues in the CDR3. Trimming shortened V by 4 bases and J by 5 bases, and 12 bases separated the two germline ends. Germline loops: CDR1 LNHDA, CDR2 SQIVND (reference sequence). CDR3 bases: TGTGCCAGTAGTAAAGGGGCCCTAGATCAGCCCCAGCATTTT. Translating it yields CASSKGALDQPQHF.

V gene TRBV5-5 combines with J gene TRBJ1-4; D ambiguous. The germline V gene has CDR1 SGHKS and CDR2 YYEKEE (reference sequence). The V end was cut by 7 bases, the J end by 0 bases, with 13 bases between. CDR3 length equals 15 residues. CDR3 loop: CASGWGTATNEKLFF. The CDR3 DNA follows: TGTGCCAGCGGATGGGGAACCGCAACTAATGAAAAACTGTTTTTT.

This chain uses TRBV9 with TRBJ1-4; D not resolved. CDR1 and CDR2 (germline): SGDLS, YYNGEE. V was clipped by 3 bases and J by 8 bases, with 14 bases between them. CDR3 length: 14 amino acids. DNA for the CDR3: TGTGCCAGCAGCGCCGACTCGGTGAGGGAAAAACTGTTTTTT. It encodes CASSADSVREKLFF. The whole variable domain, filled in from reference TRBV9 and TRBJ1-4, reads DSGVTQTPKHLITATGQRVTLRCSPRSGDLSVYWYQQSLDQGLQFLIQYYNGEERAKGNILERFSAQQFPDLHSELNLSSLELGDSALYFCASSADSVREKLFFGSGTQLSVL.

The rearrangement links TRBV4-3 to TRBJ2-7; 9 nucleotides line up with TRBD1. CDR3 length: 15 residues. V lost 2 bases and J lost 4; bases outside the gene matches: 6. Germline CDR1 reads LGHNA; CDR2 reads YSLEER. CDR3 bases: TGCGCCAGCAGCCAAACAGGGGGCTCTTCGTACGAGCAGTACTTC. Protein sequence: CASSQTGGSSYEQYF.

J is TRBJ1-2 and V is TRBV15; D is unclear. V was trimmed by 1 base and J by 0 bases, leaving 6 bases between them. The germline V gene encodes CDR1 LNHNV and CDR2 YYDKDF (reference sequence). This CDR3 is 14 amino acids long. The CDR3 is CATSRGIANYGYTF. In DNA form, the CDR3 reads TGTGCCACCAGCAGAGGAATCGCTAACTATGGCTACACCTTC.

Here the CDR3 DNA reads TGCAGCGTTGCGGTTCAGGGGTTTGAAGCTTTCTTT. Protein sequence: CSVAVQGFEAFF. V and J are TRBV29-1 and TRBJ1-1, with a tentative D call TRBD1 (6 bases). V was shortened by 4 bases and J by 7 bases, with 13 bases between the two germline ends. Germline CDR1 SQVTM, CDR2 ANQGSEA. This CDR3 spans 12 amino acids.

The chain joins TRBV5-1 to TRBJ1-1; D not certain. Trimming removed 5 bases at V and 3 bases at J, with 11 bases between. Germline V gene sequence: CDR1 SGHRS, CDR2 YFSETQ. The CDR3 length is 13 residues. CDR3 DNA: TGCGCCAGCAGGCCTCCTTCCGACACTGAAGCTTTCTTT. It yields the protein CASRPPSDTEAFF. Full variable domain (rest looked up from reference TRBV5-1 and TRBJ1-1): KAGVTQTPRYLIKTRGQQVTLSCSPISGHRSVSWYQQTPGQGLQFLFEYFSETQRNKGNFPGRFSGRQFSNSRSEMNVSTLELGDSALYLCASRPPSDTEAFFGQGTRLTVV.

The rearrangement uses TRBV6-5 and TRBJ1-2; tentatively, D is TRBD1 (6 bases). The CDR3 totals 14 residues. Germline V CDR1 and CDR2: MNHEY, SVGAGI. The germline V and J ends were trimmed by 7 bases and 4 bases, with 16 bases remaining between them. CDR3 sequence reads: CASKFQGLAYGYTF. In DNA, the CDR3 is TGTGCCAGCAAATTCCAGGGGCTCGCCTATGGCTACACCTTC.

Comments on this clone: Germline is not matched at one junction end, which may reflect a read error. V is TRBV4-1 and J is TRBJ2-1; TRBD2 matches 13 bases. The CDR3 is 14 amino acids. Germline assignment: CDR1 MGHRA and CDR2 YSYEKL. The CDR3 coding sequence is TGCGCCAGCAGCATACGGACTAGCGGGGGCCCCCCCCTCTTC. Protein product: CASSIRTSGGPPLF.